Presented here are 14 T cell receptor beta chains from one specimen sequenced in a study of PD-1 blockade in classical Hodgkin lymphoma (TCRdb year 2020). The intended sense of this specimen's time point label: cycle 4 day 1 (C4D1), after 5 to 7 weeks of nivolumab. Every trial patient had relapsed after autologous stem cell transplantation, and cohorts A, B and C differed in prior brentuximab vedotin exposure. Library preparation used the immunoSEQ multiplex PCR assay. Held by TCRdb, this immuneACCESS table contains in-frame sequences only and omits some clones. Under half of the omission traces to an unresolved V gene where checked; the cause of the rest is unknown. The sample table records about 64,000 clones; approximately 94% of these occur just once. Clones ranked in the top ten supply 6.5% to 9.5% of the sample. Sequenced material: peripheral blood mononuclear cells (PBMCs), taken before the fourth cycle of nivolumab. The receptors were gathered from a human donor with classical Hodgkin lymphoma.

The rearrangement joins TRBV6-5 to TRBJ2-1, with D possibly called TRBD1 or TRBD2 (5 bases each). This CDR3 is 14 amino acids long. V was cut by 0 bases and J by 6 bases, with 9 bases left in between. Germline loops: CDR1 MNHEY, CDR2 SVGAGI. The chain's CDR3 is CASSYSGLANEQFF. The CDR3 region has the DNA TGTGCCAGCAGTTACTCGGGGCTAGCCAATGAGCAGTTCTTC.

The CDR3 bases are TGTGCCAGCAGTCAATACTACGAGCAGTACTTC. Protein sequence: CASSQYYEQYF. The chain joins TRBV28 to TRBJ2-7; no definite D call. Germline CDR1 reads MDHEN; CDR2 reads SYDVKM. Trimming shortened V by 5 bases and J by 3 bases, and 5 bases separated the two germline ends. This CDR3 is built from 11 residues.

CDR3 protein: CASSSRYGAKQFF. Here the CDR3 DNA reads TGTGCCAGCAGTTCCCGATATGGGGCAAAGCAGTTCTTC. The chain employs TRBV27 and TRBJ2-1; TRBD1 might be the D (5 bases). The CDR3 is 13 residues long. CDR1 and CDR2 (germline): MNHEY, SMNVEV (reference sequence). V lost 4 bases and J lost 11, with 15 bases in between.

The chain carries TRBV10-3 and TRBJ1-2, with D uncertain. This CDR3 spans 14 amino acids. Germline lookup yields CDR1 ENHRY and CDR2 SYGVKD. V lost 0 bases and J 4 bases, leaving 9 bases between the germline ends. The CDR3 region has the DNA TGTGCCATCAGTGAGTCCACGGAGGGCTATGGCTACACCTTC. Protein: CAISESTEGYGYTF.

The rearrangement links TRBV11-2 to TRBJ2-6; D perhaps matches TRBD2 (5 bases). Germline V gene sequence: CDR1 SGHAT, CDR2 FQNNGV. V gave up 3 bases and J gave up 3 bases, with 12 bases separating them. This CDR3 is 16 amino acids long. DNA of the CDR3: TGTGCCAGCAGCTTGGTCGCCGGGGTTGGGGCCAACGTCCTGACTTTC. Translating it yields CASSLVAGVGANVLTF.

CDR3 sequence: CASSQVDLIQRGPQHF. CDR3 bases: TGCGCCAGCAGCCAAGTCGACCTAATACAGCGGGGGCCCCAGCATTTT. The chain recombines TRBV4-1 with TRBJ1-5; D is ambiguous. Germline assignment: CDR1 MGHRA and CDR2 YSYEKL. CDR3 length: 16 amino acids. V gave up 1 base and J gave up 9 bases, with 19 bases separating them.

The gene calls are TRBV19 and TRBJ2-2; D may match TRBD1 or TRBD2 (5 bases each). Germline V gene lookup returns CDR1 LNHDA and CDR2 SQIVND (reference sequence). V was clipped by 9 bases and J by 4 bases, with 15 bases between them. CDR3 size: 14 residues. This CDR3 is CASAGTVGTGELFF. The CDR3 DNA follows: TGTGCCAGCGCCGGGACGGTCGGCACCGGGGAGCTGTTTTTT.

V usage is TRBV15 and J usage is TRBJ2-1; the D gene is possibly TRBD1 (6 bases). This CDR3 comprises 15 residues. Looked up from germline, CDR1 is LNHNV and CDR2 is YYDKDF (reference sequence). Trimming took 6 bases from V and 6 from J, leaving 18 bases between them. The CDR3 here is CATRSRGSIANEQFF. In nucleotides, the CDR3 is TGTGCCACCAGATCCAGGGGTTCCATCGCCAATGAGCAGTTCTTC.

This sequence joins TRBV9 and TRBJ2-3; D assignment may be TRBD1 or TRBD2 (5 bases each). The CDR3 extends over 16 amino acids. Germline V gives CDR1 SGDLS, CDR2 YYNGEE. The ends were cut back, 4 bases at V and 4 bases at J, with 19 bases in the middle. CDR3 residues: CASSINPLGVADTQYF. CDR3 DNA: TGTGCCAGCAGCATCAACCCTTTGGGGGTAGCAGATACGCAGTATTTT. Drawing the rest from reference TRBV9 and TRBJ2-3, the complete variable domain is DSGVTQTPKHLITATGQRVTLRCSPRSGDLSVYWYQQSLDQGLQFLIQYYNGEERAKGNILERFSAQQFPDLHSELNLSSLELGDSALYFCASSINPLGVADTQYFGPGTRLTVL.

Here the CDR3 DNA reads TGTGCCAGTAGTATAAGCAGGAGCTATGGCTACACCTTC. It specifies CASSISRSYGYTF. The chain combines TRBV19 with TRBJ1-2; D ambiguous. The CDR3 runs 13 residues. The germline gives CDR1 LNHDA, CDR2 SQIVND (reference sequence). Deletions cut 2 bases from V and 4 bases from J, with 8 bases between.

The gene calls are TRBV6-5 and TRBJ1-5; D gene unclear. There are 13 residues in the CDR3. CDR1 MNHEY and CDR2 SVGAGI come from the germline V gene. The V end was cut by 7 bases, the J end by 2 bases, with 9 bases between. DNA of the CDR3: TGTGCCAGCACCGGAAAAGGCAATCAGCCCCAGCATTTT. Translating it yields CASTGKGNQPQHF.

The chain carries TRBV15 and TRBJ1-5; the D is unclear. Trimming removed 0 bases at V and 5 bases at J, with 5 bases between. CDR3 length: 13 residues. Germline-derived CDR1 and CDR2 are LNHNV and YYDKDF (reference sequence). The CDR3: CATSRDRDQPQHF. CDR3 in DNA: TGTGCCACCAGCAGAGATAGAGATCAGCCCCAGCATTTT.

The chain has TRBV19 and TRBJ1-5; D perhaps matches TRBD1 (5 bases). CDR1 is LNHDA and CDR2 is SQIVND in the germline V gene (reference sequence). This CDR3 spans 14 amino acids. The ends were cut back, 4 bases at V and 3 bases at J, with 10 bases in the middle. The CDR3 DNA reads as TGTGCCAGTAGTACGGGACTGCTCAATCAGCCCCAGCATTTT. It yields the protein CASSTGLLNQPQHF. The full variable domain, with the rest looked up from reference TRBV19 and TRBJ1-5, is DGGITQSPKYLFRKEGQNVTLSCEQNLNHDAMYWYRQDPGQGLRLIYYSQIVNDFQKGDIAEGYSVSREKKESFPLTVTSAQKNPTAFYLCASSTGLLNQPQHFGDGTRLSIL.

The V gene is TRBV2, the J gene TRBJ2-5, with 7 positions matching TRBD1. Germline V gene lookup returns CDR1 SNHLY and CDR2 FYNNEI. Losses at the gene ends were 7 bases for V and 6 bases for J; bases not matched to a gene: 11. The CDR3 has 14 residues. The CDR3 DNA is TGTGCCAGCATGGGTCAGGGGGTGGCCCAGACCCAGTACTTC. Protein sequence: CASMGQGVAQTQYF.